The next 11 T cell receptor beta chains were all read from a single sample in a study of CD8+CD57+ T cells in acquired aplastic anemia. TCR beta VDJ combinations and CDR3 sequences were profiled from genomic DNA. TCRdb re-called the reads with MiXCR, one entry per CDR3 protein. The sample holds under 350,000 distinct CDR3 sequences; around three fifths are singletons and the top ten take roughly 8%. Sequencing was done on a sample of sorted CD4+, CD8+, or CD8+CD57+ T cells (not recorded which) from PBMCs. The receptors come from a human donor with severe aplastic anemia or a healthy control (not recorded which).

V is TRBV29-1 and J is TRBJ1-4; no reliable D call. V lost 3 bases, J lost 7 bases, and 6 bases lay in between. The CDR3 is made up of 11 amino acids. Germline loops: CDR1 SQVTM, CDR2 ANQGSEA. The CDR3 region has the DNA TGCAGCGTTGAGAAGGGTGAAAAACTGTTTTTT. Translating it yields CSVEKGEKLFF. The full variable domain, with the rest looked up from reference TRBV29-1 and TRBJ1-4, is SAVISQKPSRDICQRGTSLTIQCQVDSQVTMMFWYRQQPGQSLTLIATANQGSEATYESGFVIDKFPISRPNLTFSTLTVSNMSPEDSSIYLCSVEKGEKLFFGSGTQLSVL.

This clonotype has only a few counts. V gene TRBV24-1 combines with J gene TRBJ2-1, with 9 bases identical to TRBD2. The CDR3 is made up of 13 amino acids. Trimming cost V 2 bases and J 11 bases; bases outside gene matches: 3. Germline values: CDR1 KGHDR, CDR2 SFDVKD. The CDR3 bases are TGTGCCACCAGTGATTCCGGGACTAGCAAGCAGTTCTTC. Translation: CATSDSGTSKQFF.

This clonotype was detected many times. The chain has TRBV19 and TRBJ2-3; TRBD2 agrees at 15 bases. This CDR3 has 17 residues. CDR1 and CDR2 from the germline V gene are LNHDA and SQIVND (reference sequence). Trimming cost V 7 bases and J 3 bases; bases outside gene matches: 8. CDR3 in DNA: TGTGCCAGTAACCATCCGGGACTAGCGGGGGGAACAGATACGCAGTATTTT. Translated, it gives CASNHPGLAGGTDTQYF.

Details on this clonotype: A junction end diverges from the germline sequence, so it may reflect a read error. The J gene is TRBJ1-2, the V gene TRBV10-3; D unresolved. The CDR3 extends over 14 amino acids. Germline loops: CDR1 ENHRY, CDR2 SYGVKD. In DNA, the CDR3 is TGCGCCATCAGTGAGTCGAATGGAGACTATGGCTACACCTTC. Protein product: CAISESNGDYGYTF.

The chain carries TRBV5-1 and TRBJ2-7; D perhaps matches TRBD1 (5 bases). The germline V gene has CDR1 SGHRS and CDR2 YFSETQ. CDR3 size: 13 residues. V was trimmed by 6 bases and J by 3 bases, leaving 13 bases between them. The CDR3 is CASMGQGSYEQYF. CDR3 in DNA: TGCGCCAGCATGGGCCAGGGAAGCTACGAGCAGTACTTC.

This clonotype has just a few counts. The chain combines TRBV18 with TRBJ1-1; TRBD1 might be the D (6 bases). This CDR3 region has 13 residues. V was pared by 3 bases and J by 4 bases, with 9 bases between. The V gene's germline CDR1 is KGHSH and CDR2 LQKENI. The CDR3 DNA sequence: TGTGCCAGCTCACCCGTGGGGGCCACTGAAGCTTTCTTT. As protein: CASSPVGATEAFF.

The CDR3 DNA reads as TGTGCCAGCAGCGGCACTAGCGGGAGTGGAAAGGGATATTTT. This translates into CASSGTSGSGKGYF. The rearrangement joins TRBV7-9 to TRBJ2-3; 11 bases align to TRBD2. The CDR3 sequence is 14 residues long. Germline lookup yields CDR1 SEHNR and CDR2 FQNEAQ (reference sequence). With V trimmed by 5 bases and J by 15 bases, 13 bases remained unmatched.

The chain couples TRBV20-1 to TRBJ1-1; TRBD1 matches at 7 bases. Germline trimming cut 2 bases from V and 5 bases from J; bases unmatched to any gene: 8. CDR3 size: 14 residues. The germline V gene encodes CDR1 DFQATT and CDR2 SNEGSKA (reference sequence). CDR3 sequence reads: CSARNPGQRTEAFF. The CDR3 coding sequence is TGCAGTGCTAGAAACCCGGGACAGAGGACTGAAGCTTTCTTT.

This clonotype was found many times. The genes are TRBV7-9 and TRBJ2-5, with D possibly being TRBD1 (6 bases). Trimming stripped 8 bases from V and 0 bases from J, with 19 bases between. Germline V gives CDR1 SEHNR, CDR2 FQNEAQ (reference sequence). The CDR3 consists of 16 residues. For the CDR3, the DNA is TGTGCCAGCCTCCCTAGAGGGGGAACATACCAAGAGACCCAGTACTTC. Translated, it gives CASLPRGGTYQETQYF.

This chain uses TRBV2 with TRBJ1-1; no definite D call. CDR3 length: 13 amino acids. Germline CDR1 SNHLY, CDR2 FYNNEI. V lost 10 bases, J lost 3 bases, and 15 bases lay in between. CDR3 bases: TGTGCCAAAGGCGTTTTGAGGGACACTGAAGCTTTCTTT. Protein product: CAKGVLRDTEAFF.

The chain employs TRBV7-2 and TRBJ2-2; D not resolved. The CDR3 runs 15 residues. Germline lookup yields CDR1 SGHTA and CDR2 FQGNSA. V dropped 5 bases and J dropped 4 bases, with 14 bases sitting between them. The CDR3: CASSHLGPSTGELFF. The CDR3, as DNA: TGTGCCAGCAGCCACCTGGGCCCTAGCACCGGGGAGCTGTTTTTT.